These T cell receptor beta chains were read from a single sample in a study of Ad26.COV2.S vaccination and SARS-CoV-2 variants. Repertoires were generated with immunoSEQ multiplex PCR, while TCRdb's copy carries only in-frame clones and drops some. The profile shows about 280,000 clones, around 87% of them singletons. This material consisted of peripheral blood, taken in a trial of Ad26.COV2.S vaccine versus placebo. Receptors originate from a person between 18 and 65 years old who received the Ad26.COV2.S COVID-19 vaccine or a placebo. The CDR3 runs from the conserved cysteine through the conserved F or W. Each record gives: D gene, V gene, J gene, CDR3 length, clone size, CDR3 protein, CDR3 DNA. The D gene is left open where the match is weak. Size is omitted from some rows. Given values are once, few, many or a class for expanded clones.

NA	TRBV18	TRBJ1-1	15	few	CASSPSQGRGTEAFF	TGTGCCAGCTCACCATCGCAGGGCCGGGGCACTGAAGCTTTCTTT
TRBD1	TRBV4-1	TRBJ2-6	17	NA	CASSLGQGSSGANVLTF	TGCGCCAGCAGCCTGGGACAGGGAAGCTCTGGGGCCAACGTCCTGACTTTC
NA	TRBV6-1	TRBJ1-4	12	once	CASSDVGRRLFF	TGTGCCAGCAGTGACGTAGGTAGGAGACTGTTTTTT
TRBD1	TRBV4-1	TRBJ1-2	16	NA	CASSQDRQGIIYGYTF	TGCGCCAGCAGCCAAGATCGACAGGGAATAATCTATGGCTACACCTTC
NA	TRBV5-5	TRBJ2-2	15	NA	CASSFGQPNTGELFF	TGTGCCAGCAGCTTCGGACAGCCAAACACCGGGGAGCTGTTTTTT
NA	TRBV29-1	TRBJ2-2	11	NA	CSVVQSGELFF	TGCAGCGTTGTTCAGTCGGGGGAGCTGTTTTTT
NA	TRBV6-2/TRBV6-3	TRBJ1-1	18	NA	CATSPLLTGRGVNTEAFF	TGTGCCACCAGTCCCCTCTTAACAGGGAGGGGAGTGAACACTGAAGCTTTCTTT
TRBD2	TRBV5-1	TRBJ2-2	15	NA	CASKAGTINTGELFF	TGCGCCAGCAAGGCCGGGACTATCAACACCGGGGAGCTGTTTTTT
TRBD1	TRBV4-1	TRBJ2-2	16	NA	CASRDREVSNTGELFF	TGCGCCAGCAGGGACAGGGAAGTCTCGAACACCGGGGAGCTGTTTTTT
NA	TRBV3-1/TRBV3-2	TRBJ1-2	14	NA	CASSRGQRGYGYTF	TGTGCCAGCAGCAGGGGACAACGGGGCTATGGCTACACCTTC
TRBD1	TRBV4-3	TRBJ1-6	16	NA	CASSQDGGTGNSPLHF	TGCGCCAGCAGCCAAGATGGGGGGACAGGTAATTCACCCCTCCACTTT
NA	TRBV7-9	TRBJ2-3	15	NA	CASSSLGRSTDTQYF	TGTGCCAGCAGCTCCCTCGGTCGGAGCACAGATACGCAGTATTTT
NA	TRBV7-2	TRBJ1-1	13	NA	CASSSLKATEAFF	TGTGCCAGCAGCTCTCTGAAAGCCACTGAAGCTTTCTTT
TRBD2	TRBV9	TRBJ2-1	17	NA	CASSAGTSGSSYNEQFF	TGTGCCAGCAGCGCCGGGACTAGCGGGAGCTCCTACAATGAGCAGTTCTTC
NA	TRBV18	TRBJ1-6	14	NA	CASSPLSRESPLHF	TGTGCCAGCTCACCACTAAGCAGGGAATCACCCCTCCACTTT
NA	TRBV9	TRBJ1-6	17	NA	CASSADRISSYNSPLHF	TGTGCCAGCAGCGCCGATCGAATTAGCTCCTATAATTCACCCCTCCACTTT
TRBD1	TRBV24-1	TRBJ1-4	13	NA	CATRGQGNEKLFF	TGTGCCACCCGGGGACAGGGCAATGAAAAACTGTTTTTT
NA	TRBV20-1	TRBJ1-5	15	NA	CSASSRSHVNQPQHF	TGCAGTGCTAGTTCCAGGAGTCACGTCAATCAGCCCCAGCATTTT
NA	TRBV7-6	TRBJ2-1	15	NA	CASSLLRGRLDEQFF	TGTGCCAGCAGCTTACTCCGAGGACGTCTGGATGAGCAGTTCTTC
NA	TRBV5-1	TRBJ2-5	15	NA	CASSLLQGSQETQYF	TGCGCCAGCAGCTTGCTGCAGGGGAGCCAAGAGACCCAGTACTTC
TRBD2	TRBV11-2	TRBJ2-3	18	NA	CASSLGHYGREDTDTQYF	TGTGCCAGCAGCTTAGGCCACTACGGGCGGGAGGACACAGATACGCAGTATTTT
NA	TRBV27	TRBJ2-1	15	NA	CASSPRVQSYNEQFF	TGTGCCAGCAGTCCGCGGGTCCAGTCCTACAATGAGCAGTTCTTC
TRBD1	TRBV4-1	TRBJ2-7	16	NA	CASSQGTRTGSYEQYF	TGCGCCAGCAGCCAAGGAACCAGGACAGGCTCCTACGAGCAGTACTTC
NA	TRBV7-2	TRBJ2-1	15	NA	CASSLVGGTYNEQFF	TGTGCCAGCAGCTTAGTCGGGGGAACCTACAATGAGCAGTTCTTC
TRBD1	TRBV6-5	TRBJ1-4	15	NA	CASRIQGNANEKLFF	TGTGCCAGCAGGATACAGGGGAATGCTAATGAAAAACTGTTTTTT